This section outlines one T cell receptor (beta chain) sequence together with its context. CDR3 size: 15 residues. Looked up from germline, CDR1 is MNHEY and CDR2 is SVGAGI. V lost 4 bases and J 6 bases, leaving 16 bases between the germline ends. As processed by the authors: The assay estimated nucleated cells by amplifying reference gene primers. Clones were sequenced by immunoSEQ multiplex PCR, and TCRdb holds only the in-frame ones, with some missing. V and J calls and clone size follow that table, whereas D and trimming were derived from the DNA. Among 150,000 to 200,000 clones listed, under 95% were seen once. These data originate in a study of blood T cell repertoires in COVID-19. Study at large: From the United States, Italy and Spain came samples of acute and convalescent COVID-19. PBMCs, B-cell-depleted T cells, or T cells provided the cDNA or gDNA that made up the material.

This chain uses TRBV6-5 with TRBJ1-5; D uncertain. Sequencing input: peripheral blood. This receptor was obtained from a man in his 60s with active or convalescent COVID-19. Written as DNA, the CDR3 is TGTGCCAGCAGTTCCCACGGGGTCGGTAGTCAGCCCCAGCATTTT. This codes for CASSSHGVGSQPQHF.